This T cell receptor (beta chain) is drawn from a study of blood T cell repertoires in COVID-19. Sequenced by immunoSEQ multiplex PCR; TCRdb stores in-frame clones only, minus some. In the table there are about 120,000 clones, 90% of which are singletons. Trimming cost V 0 bases and J 3 bases; bases outside gene matches: 2. This CDR3 region has 14 residues. Germline-derived CDR1 and CDR2 are MNHNS and SASEGT. Sequencing used peripheral blood. The chain combines TRBV6-1 with TRBJ2-7; TRBD1 matches at 7 bases. The TCR sequence derives from a human donor with active COVID-19. The donor label of this sample is uncertain. CDR3 DNA: TGTGCCAGCAGTGAAGCGGGACAGATCTACGAGCAGTACTTC. Its protein product is CASSEAGQIYEQYF.